These T cell receptor beta chains were read from a single sample in a study of shared clonotypes between healthy human individuals. Sequenced by immunoSEQ multiplex PCR; TCRdb stores in-frame clones only, minus some. The table records more than 550,000 clones, roughly nine tenths of them present only once. Sequenced: naive CD8+ T cells sorted from blood. These receptors were collected from a man aged 25 to 40 in good health. Both conserved end residues are part of each CDR3. D genes are given only for firm matches. Some rows have no size entry. The others give once, few or many, or a class for an expanded clone.

-	TRBV27	TRBJ2-1	-	TGTGCCACACAGGCTGCCTACAATGAGCAGTTCTTC	CATQAAYNEQFF
-	TRBV7-9	TRBJ2-5	-	TGTGCCAGCAGCTTAGGAGGGGAGGAGACCCAGTACTTC	CASSLGGEETQYF
-	TRBV7-9	TRBJ1-5	-	TGTGCCAGCAGCTTGGGCCAGAGCAATCAGCCCCAGCATTTT	CASSLGQSNQPQHF
-	TRBV18	TRBJ2-7	TRBD1	TGTGCCAGCTCACCAACGGCAGGGGGAGTCTACGAGCAGTACTTC	CASSPTAGGVYEQYF
-	TRBV7-8	TRBJ1-2	-	TGTGCCAGCAGCCCCCCTTTCCCCTTTAACTATGGCTACACCTTC	CASSPPFPFNYGYTF
-	TRBV13	TRBJ2-1	-	TGTGCCAGCAGCTTACGAGTAAGGGCCTACAATGAGCAGTTCTTC	CASSLRVRAYNEQFF
-	TRBV6-1	TRBJ2-5	TRBD2	TGTGCCAGCAGTGGGAGTCGTGGCGGGAGGGGGGACTGGCAAGAGACCCAGTACTTC	CASSGSRGGRGDWQETQYF
-	TRBV14	TRBJ2-6	-	TGTGCCAGCAGCCGAGTGCCGCGGTTAGAGACTGGGGCCAACGTCCTGACTTTC	CASSRVPRLETGANVLTF
-	TRBV27	TRBJ2-4	-	TGTGCCAGCACCCAACACGACGGCAAAAACATTCAGTACTTC	CASTQHDGKNIQYF
-	TRBV6-1	TRBJ2-7	-	TGTGCCACCGCCACGCTTCCCTCCTACGAGCAGTACTTC	CATATLPSYEQYF
-	TRBV7-9	TRBJ2-7	-	TGTGCCAGCAGCTTAAGACAGTCCGAGCAGTACTTC	CASSLRQSEQYF
-	TRBV7-9	TRBJ2-3	-	TGTGCCAGCAGCCCCAATACCGGTAATACGCAGTATTTT	CASSPNTGNTQYF
once	TRBV29-1	TRBJ2-2	-	TGCAGCGCGGGGACAACGAACACCGGGGAGCTGTTTTTT	CSAGTTNTGELFF
-	TRBV13	TRBJ2-7	TRBD1	TGTGCCAGCAGCTTAACAGGGACAGGGGGCCTCGAGCAGTACTTC	CASSLTGTGGLEQYF
-	TRBV27	TRBJ2-2	TRBD1	TGTGCCAGCAGTTTAACGTTGACAGGGGGCTATCCCGGGGAGCTGTTTTTT	CASSLTLTGGYPGELFF